The 30 T cell receptor beta chains reported below all come from one sample, sequenced in a study of blood T cells in healthy people across ages. A second about 7 to 11 cycle PCR used barcoded and J-beta primers. TCRdb re-derived calls from the 5' RACE reads in MiXCR, one entry per CDR3 protein. The data hold approximately 810,000 distinct CDR3 sequences, with around 36% observed a single time. The sequenced sample consisted of blood. The receptors were sampled from a young man in good health.

This clonotype appeared many times. This chain connects TRBV9 to TRBJ2-7; 10 bases align to TRBD1. V dropped 0 bases and J dropped 3; count of bases not matched to a gene: 3. Germline V lookup: CDR1 SGDLS, CDR2 YYNGEE. The length of the CDR3 is 15 residues. For the CDR3, the DNA is TGTGCCAGCAGCGTAGGTGGGGACAGGGGCTACGAGCAGTACTTC. This gives the protein CASSVGGDRGYEQYF.

This clonotype was detected a few times. This chain links TRBV2 with TRBJ1-5; D not certain. The CDR3 sequence is 14 residues long. With 7 bases removed from V and 1 base from J, the gap between germline ends came to 11 bases. Germline CDR1 and CDR2: SNHLY and FYNNEI. The CDR3 region has the DNA TGTGCCAGCACTGGGGAAGAAAGCAATCAGCCCCAGCATTTT. This encodes CASTGEESNQPQHF.

The V gene is TRBV6-6, the J gene TRBJ1-1, with TRBD1 matching over 7 bases. The CDR3 sequence is 13 residues long. Germline lookup yields CDR1 MNHNY and CDR2 SVGAGI (reference sequence). J was trimmed by 8 bases and V by 0 bases; bases with no gene match: 3. CDR3 nucleotide sequence: TGTGCCAGCAGTTACTCAACCAGGGGGGAAGCTTTCTTT. As protein: CASSYSTRGEAFF.

This clonotype came up a few times. This chain links TRBV12-3 or TRBV12-4 with TRBJ2-3; TRBD2 matches at 8 bases. Unmatched junction bases numbered 15, after V lost 1 base and J lost 6 bases. The CDR3 is made up of 18 amino acids. The CDR3 here is CASSLGGGPDRVRDTQYF. CDR3 coding DNA: TGTGCCAGCAGTTTAGGCGGGGGGCCCGATAGGGTGAGGGATACGCAGTATTTT.

This sequence joins TRBV6-5 and TRBJ1-1, with D uncertain. The germline V gene has CDR1 MNHEY and CDR2 SVGAGI. The CDR3 runs 15 residues. V lost 4 bases and J lost 4, with 16 bases in between. The CDR3 region is CASSSDRVSGTEAFF. CDR3 coding DNA: TGTGCCAGCAGTTCTGATAGGGTTAGTGGCACTGAAGCTTTCTTT.

This clonotype was counted between two and nine times. The chain is built from TRBV6-6 and TRBJ2-1; no reliable D call. CDR1 is MNHNY and CDR2 is SVGAGI in the germline V gene (reference sequence). The CDR3 spans 11 residues. The V end lost 4 bases, the J end lost 5 bases, and 3 bases lay between the germline ends. The CDR3 is CASSSNNEQFF. The CDR3, as DNA: TGTGCCAGCAGTTCTAACAATGAGCAGTTCTTC.

This clonotype was picked up a small number of times. This chain joins TRBV27 and TRBJ1-1; 11 bases map to TRBD1. The J segment lost 4 bases and the V segment lost 5 bases, leaving 6 bases of the junction unmatched. CDR3 size: 15 residues. Germline CDR1 reads MNHEY; CDR2 reads SMNVEV (reference sequence). The CDR3 loop reads CASSPGTGGGTEAFF. CDR3 DNA: TGTGCCAGCAGTCCCGGGACAGGGGGTGGCACTGAAGCTTTCTTT.

Comment on this clonotype: Since a much larger clone is just one base distant, this may be a read error. The genes are TRBV20-1 and TRBJ1-2, with no clear D. The ends were cut back, 2 bases at V and 4 bases at J, with 14 bases in the middle. The CDR3 runs 14 residues. The germline V gene has CDR1 DFQATT and CDR2 SNEGSKA (reference sequence). The CDR3 protein is CSARLMDGLYGYTF. For the CDR3, the DNA is TGCAGTGCTAGACTTATGGACGGTCTCTATGGCTACACCTTC.

J is TRBJ2-3 and V is TRBV4-1; D is possibly TRBD2 (7 bases). Germline V gene lookup returns CDR1 MGHRA and CDR2 YSYEKL. The length of the CDR3 is 17 residues. Trimming cost V 0 bases and J 2 bases, with 15 bases left between them. CDR3 DNA: TGCGCCAGCAGCCAAGATCCGCGGGGGCCGTACACAGATACGCAGTATTTT. Translating gives CASSQDPRGPYTDTQYF.

Details on this clonotype: Sequence at one end of the junction differs from germline and may be a read error. The gene calls are TRBV20-1 and TRBJ2-7; possibly TRBD1 or TRBD2 for D (5 bases each). There are 15 residues in the CDR3. Germline CDR1 and CDR2: DFQATT and SNEGSKA (reference sequence). CDR3 in DNA: TGCGGTGCTAGAGATTCGGCTTTCCCGGGGCGGGAGCAGTACTTC. Protein sequence: CGARDSAFPGREQYF.

This clonotype was seen a handful of times. The V call is TRBV6-6, the J call TRBJ1-2; D is perhaps TRBD1 (5 bases). CDR1 is MNHNY and CDR2 is SVGAGI in the germline V gene (reference sequence). The CDR3 covers 13 residues. The V end was cut by 7 bases, the J end by 7 bases, with 16 bases between. DNA for the CDR3: TGTGCCAGCACCAGCATGGGGGTTGGTGGCTACACCTTC. This codes for CASTSMGVGGYTF.

The chain joins TRBV6-5 to TRBJ2-3; perhaps D is TRBD1 or TRBD2 (6 bases each). CDR3 size: 15 residues. Trimming left V 7 bases short and J 3 bases short, with 17 bases between. Looked up from germline, CDR1 is MNHEY and CDR2 is SVGAGI. The CDR3 DNA is TGTGCCAGCAACTACGGGGGCGGAAGGACAGATACGCAGTATTTT. Translation gives CASNYGGGRTDTQYF.

V gene TRBV5-1 combines with J gene TRBJ2-3, with D tentatively TRBD1 (5 bases). From germline, CDR1 is SGHRS and CDR2 YFSETQ. Trimming took 0 bases from V and 7 from J, leaving 18 bases between them. CDR3 length equals 16 residues. CDR3: CASSLGVEDKINTQYF. DNA for the CDR3: TGCGCCAGCAGCTTGGGGGTTGAGGACAAAATCAATACGCAGTATTTT.

The sample holds many counts of this clonotype. The V call is TRBV10-3, the J call TRBJ2-7; TRBD1 is a possible D gene (6 bases). In germline, CDR1 is ENHRY, CDR2 SYGVKD. The CDR3 runs 14 residues. Trimming removed 5 bases at V and 3 bases at J, with 14 bases between. The CDR3 region is CAISMTGRNYEQYF. CDR3 coding DNA: TGTGCCATCAGTATGACAGGTCGAAACTACGAGCAGTACTTC.

In this sample, this clonotype turned up many times. The chain joins TRBV12-3 or TRBV12-4 to TRBJ2-4; TRBD1 is a possible D gene (6 bases). The CDR3 contains 17 residues. The V end lost 6 bases, the J end lost 0 bases, and 18 bases lay between the germline ends. DNA for the CDR3: TGTGCCAGCAGCCCAAGTGGGGACACAATAGCCAAAAACATTCAGTACTTC. Translating it yields CASSPSGDTIAKNIQYF.

The chain employs TRBV10-3 and TRBJ2-5; 11 positions match TRBD1. Germline loops: CDR1 ENHRY, CDR2 SYGVKD. J lost 1 base, V lost 10 bases, and 8 bases had no gene match. The CDR3 is made up of 15 amino acids. The CDR3 spells CATLAGTGGQETQYF. In nucleotides, the CDR3 is TGTGCCACCCTTGCTGGGACAGGGGGCCAAGAGACCCAGTACTTC.

This clonotype showed up just a few times. The chain links TRBV2 to TRBJ2-1, with 12 bases identical to TRBD1. The DNA end is a closer match to TRBJ2-7, so the J assignment may be wrong. CDR1 SNHLY and CDR2 FYNNEI come from the germline V gene. The CDR3 has 21 residues. The CDR3 here is CASTSLDGGQGANRHGNEQYF. DNA of the CDR3: TGTGCCAGCACCTCCCTAGACGGGGGACAGGGGGCGAACAGACATGGCAATGAGCAGTACTTC.

J is TRBJ2-1 and V is TRBV7-6, with 7 bases matching TRBD2. With V trimmed by 1 base and J by 13 bases, 7 bases remained unmatched. There are 13 residues in the CDR3. Germline V gene sequence: CDR1 SGHVS, CDR2 FNYEAQ. CDR3 sequence (DNA): TGTGCCAGCAGCTTAGAGTCCCGGGGGGTACAGTTCTTC. It specifies CASSLESRGVQFF.

This clonotype has at least ten counts. The chain's CDR3 is CASSSPQGTRDYTF. The CDR3 DNA reads as TGTGCCAGCAGCTCCCCCCAGGGTACCCGTGACTACACCTTC. The chain couples TRBV7-2 to TRBJ1-2, with D perhaps TRBD1 (5 bases). CDR1 and CDR2 (germline): SGHTA, FQGNSA. The ends were cut back, 4 bases at V and 10 bases at J, with 19 bases in the middle. There are 14 residues in the CDR3.

This clonotype showed up many times. The V and J genes are TRBV29-1 and TRBJ2-6; TRBD1 matches 8 bases. The V gene end was trimmed by 5 bases and the J gene end by 1 base; junction bases not matched to a gene: 4. The germline V gene encodes CDR1 SQVTM and CDR2 ANQGSEA. The CDR3 runs to 15 residues. CDR3 protein: CSVRQGASGANVLTF. As DNA, the CDR3 is TGCAGCGTTCGGCAGGGGGCGTCTGGGGCCAACGTCCTGACTTTC.

Concerning this clonotype: The germline gene is not matched at one end of the junction; a read error may be the cause. The genes are TRBV7-2 and TRBJ2-3, with D tentatively TRBD1 (5 bases). In germline, CDR1 is SGHTA, CDR2 FQGNSA. This CDR3 region has 15 residues. The CDR3 DNA sequence: TGTGCCAGCAGCGTAGCACACAGGAGCACAGATACGCAGTATTTT. Protein sequence: CASSVAHRSTDTQYF. The whole variable domain, filled in from reference TRBV7-2 and TRBJ2-3, reads GAGVSQSPSNKVTEKGKDVELRCDPISGHTALYWYRQSLGQGLEFLIYFQGNSAPDKSGLPSDRFSAERTGGSVSTLTIQRTQQEDSAVYLCASSVAHRSTDTQYFGPGTRLTVL.

This clonotype was seen a handful of times. The chain joins TRBV11-2 to TRBJ2-5; D may be TRBD2 (6 bases). CDR3 length equals 15 residues. Trimming removed 6 bases from V and 2 bases from J, with 16 bases in between. Germline loops: CDR1 SGHAT, CDR2 FQNNGV. CDR3 amino acids: CASRKPGRMQETQYF. The CDR3 DNA follows: TGTGCCAGCAGGAAACCAGGGAGGATGCAAGAGACCCAGTACTTC.

The genes are TRBV7-9 and TRBJ2-4; 7 bases are shared with TRBD2. Germline V CDR1 and CDR2: SEHNR, FQNEAQ (reference sequence). The V segment lost 5 bases and the J segment 0 bases; nucleotides outside the gene matches: 7. CDR3 size: 16 residues. CDR3 in amino acids: CASSPLGGLAKNIQYF. The CDR3 DNA reads as TGTGCCAGCAGCCCCCTCGGGGGGTTAGCCAAAAACATTCAGTACTTC.

V is TRBV11-1 and J is TRBJ1-5; no clear D. This CDR3 is 13 amino acids long. Trimming removed 3 bases from V and 10 bases from J, with 13 bases in between. Germline V lookup: CDR1 SGHAT, CDR2 FQDESV (reference sequence). As DNA, the CDR3 is TGTGCCAGCAGCTTCGTGCCGGACTCTCCCCAGCATTTT. This translates into CASSFVPDSPQHF.

This clonotype was observed a handful of times. The chain carries TRBV9 and TRBJ2-7; a possible D gene is TRBD2 (5 bases). The CDR3 is 16 amino acids. Germline loops: CDR1 SGDLS, CDR2 YYNGEE. The germline V and J ends were trimmed by 4 bases and 6 bases, with 23 bases remaining between them. For the CDR3, the DNA is TGTGCCAGCAGCCTTAGTGGAGGTCAGACGGTACCCGAGCAGTACTTC. This sequence encodes CASSLSGGQTVPEQYF.

This clonotype appeared a few times. V gene TRBV4-1 combines with J gene TRBJ1-1; no definite D call. The CDR3 contains 13 residues. Germline V CDR1 and CDR2: MGHRA, YSYEKL. Trimming removed 4 bases at V and 7 bases at J, with 13 bases between. The CDR3 protein is CASSPRRVGEAFF. For the CDR3, the DNA is TGCGCCAGCAGCCCCCGCCGCGTAGGTGAAGCTTTCTTT.

This clonotype was counted a few times. V is TRBV28 and J is TRBJ2-3; D is perhaps TRBD2 (6 bases). V lost 5 bases to trimming and J lost 4 bases, with 13 bases between them. This CDR3 region has 14 residues. Germline V lookup: CDR1 MDHEN, CDR2 SYDVKM. The CDR3 loop is CASSPDTGADTQYF. The DNA of the CDR3 is TGTGCCAGCAGTCCCGATACGGGGGCAGATACGCAGTATTTT.

Only one count was recorded for this clonotype. This sequence joins TRBV9 and TRBJ2-5, with 7 bases that match TRBD1. The CDR3 consists of 15 residues. CDR1 is SGDLS, CDR2 YYNGEE, per germline. V dropped 0 bases and J dropped 4; count of bases not matched to a gene: 6. The DNA of the CDR3 is TGTGCCAGCAGCGTAGAGGGGGCTGGGCGAGAGACCCAGTACTTC. This sequence encodes CASSVEGAGRETQYF.

This clonotype occurred many times. This chain joins TRBV5-1 and TRBJ2-7; tentative D call: TRBD2 (5 bases). V was pared by 4 bases and J by 3 bases, with 14 bases between. CDR1 SGHRS and CDR2 YFSETQ come from the germline V gene. The CDR3 has 14 amino acids. The CDR3 sequence is CASSVNHRDYEQYF. The CDR3 DNA sequence: TGCGCCAGCAGCGTAAACCACCGGGACTACGAGCAGTACTTC.

Only a few counts were recorded for this clonotype. The CDR3 DNA is TGCAGCGGGCTAGCTCCGAGCACCGGGGAGCTGTTTTTT. Translation: CSGLAPSTGELFF. The chain couples TRBV29-1 to TRBJ2-2; tentative D call: TRBD2 (5 bases). Between the trimmed V and J ends, which lost 7 bases and 4 bases, there was a span of 13 bases. This CDR3 contains 13 residues. Germline-derived CDR1 and CDR2 are SQVTM and ANQGSEA.